This T cell receptor beta chain was observed in a study of read filtering for tumor transcriptome and immune sequencing. Study-wide background: Revised staging placed roughly 8 patients in R-ISS I, about 17 in II, 7 in III. Per sample, TCR-region reads ranged about 4.05 to 10.27 million by IR-seq, roughly 85 to 1273 by RNA-seq.

Molecular barcoded adaptors covering alpha/delta and beta/gamma chains were used on 400 ng RNA. TCRdb reanalysed the reads using MiXCR and keeps one entry per CDR3 protein. The data hold roughly 90,000 distinct CDR3 sequences, with about 12% observed a single time. This clonotype occurred many times. The material sequenced was a population of CD138-negative cells sorted from bone marrow. This clonotype was sampled from a donor older than 35 with multiple myeloma.

The CDR3 sequence: CSARLAGGGYEQYF. Here the CDR3 DNA reads TGCAGTGCTAGACTAGCGGGAGGGGGTTACGAGCAGTACTTC. The chain couples TRBV20-1 to TRBJ2-7; the match to TRBD2 covers 12 bases. From germline, CDR1 is DFQATT and CDR2 SNEGSKA (reference sequence). J was trimmed by 4 bases and V by 2 bases; bases with no gene match: 3. The CDR3 has 14 amino acids.